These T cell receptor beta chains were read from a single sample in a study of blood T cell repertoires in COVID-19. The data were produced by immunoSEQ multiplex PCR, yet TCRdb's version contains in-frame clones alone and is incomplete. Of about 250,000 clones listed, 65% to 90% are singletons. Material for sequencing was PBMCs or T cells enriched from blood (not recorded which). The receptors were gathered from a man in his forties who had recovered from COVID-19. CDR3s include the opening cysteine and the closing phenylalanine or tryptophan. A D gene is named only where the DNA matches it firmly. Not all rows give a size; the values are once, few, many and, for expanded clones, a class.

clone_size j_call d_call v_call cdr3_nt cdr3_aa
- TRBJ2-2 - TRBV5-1 TGCGCCAGCAGCCTGCGGCTAGGAGAAACCGGGGAGCTGTTTTTT CASSLRLGETGELFF
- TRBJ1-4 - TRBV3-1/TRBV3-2 TGTGCCAGCAGGCGTCCAGGGTTCCTCCTTTTT CASRRPGFLLF
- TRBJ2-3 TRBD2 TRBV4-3 TGCGCCAGCAGCCAAGGTGCTAGCGGGGGCACAGATACGCAGTATTTT CASSQGASGGTDTQYF
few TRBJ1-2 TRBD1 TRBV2 TGTGCCAGCAGTGACCCGGACAGGGACTATGGCTACACCTTC CASSDPDRDYGYTF
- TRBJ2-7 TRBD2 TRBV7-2 TGTGCCAGCAGCTTGACGGGGAATAGCGGGGGACTTTACGAGCAGTACTTC CASSLTGNSGGLYEQYF
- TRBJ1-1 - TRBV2 TGTGCCAGCATTGGACTACACACTGAAGCTTTCTTT CASIGLHTEAFF
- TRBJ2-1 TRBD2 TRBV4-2 TGTGCCAGCAGCCAAGGGACTAGCGGTTACAATGAGCAGTTCTTC CASSQGTSGYNEQFF
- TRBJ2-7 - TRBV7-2 TGTGCCAGCAGCCCGTCGGTTGATCACGAGCAGTACTTC CASSPSVDHEQYF
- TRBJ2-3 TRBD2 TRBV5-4 TGTGCCAGCAGCCTGGTCGGGGGGGCCTTCACAGATACGCAGTATTTT CASSLVGGAFTDTQYF
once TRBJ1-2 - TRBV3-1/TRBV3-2 TGTGCCAGCAGCCAAGATCGTAACTATGGCTACACCTTC CASSQDRNYGYTF
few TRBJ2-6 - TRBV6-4 TGTGCCAGCAGTGAAAACAGCCACTCTGGGGCCAACGTCCTGACTTTC CASSENSHSGANVLTF
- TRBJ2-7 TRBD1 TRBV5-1 TGCGCCAGCAGCTTCGGGCAGGGGGTAGGTTTTTACGAGCAGTACTTC CASSFGQGVGFYEQYF
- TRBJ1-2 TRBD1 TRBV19 TGTGCCAGTACCTCGACAGGGGGAAGGTATGGCTACACCTTC CASTSTGGRYGYTF
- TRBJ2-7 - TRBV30 TGTGCCTGGAGCGTCGGGTCAGGGATCGCCTACGAGCAGTACTTC CAWSVGSGIAYEQYF
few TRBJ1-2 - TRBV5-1 TGCGCCAGCAGCCCGACAGGCTATGGCTACACCTTC CASSPTGYGYTF
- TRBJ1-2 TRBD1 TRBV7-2 TGTGCCAGCAGCCCGGAAACAGGGGGCACTTATGGCTACACCTTC CASSPETGGTYGYTF
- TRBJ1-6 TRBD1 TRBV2 TGTGCCAGCATTCTCGGGGGACAGCATAATTCACCCCTCCACTTT CASILGGQHNSPLHF
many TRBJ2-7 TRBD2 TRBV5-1 TGCGCCAGTCGACTAGCGGGAGAGAACGAGCAGTACTTC CASRLAGENEQYF
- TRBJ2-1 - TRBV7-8 TGTGCCAGCAGCACGACGGGAGCCCACAATGAGCAGTTCTTC CASSTTGAHNEQFF
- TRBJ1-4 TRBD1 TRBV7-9 TGTGCCAGCAGAATCCTTGGACAGGGGAGCGCAACTAATGAAAAACTGTTTTTT CASRILGQGSATNEKLFF
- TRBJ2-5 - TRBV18 TGTGCCAGCTCACCTTTGACAGGAATCTCCGAGACCCAGTACTTC CASSPLTGISETQYF
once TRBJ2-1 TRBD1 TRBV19 TGTGCCAGTAGCTACCGGGACAGGGCCTACAATGAGCAGTTCTTC CASSYRDRAYNEQFF
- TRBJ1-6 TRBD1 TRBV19 TGTGCCAGTAGTGGAAATACAGGGGTAGGGACACCCCTCCACTTT CASSGNTGVGTPLHF
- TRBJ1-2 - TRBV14 TGTGCCAGCAGCCAAGTCCACAGGGCCGCCTCCTATGGCTACACCTTC CASSQVHRAASYGYTF
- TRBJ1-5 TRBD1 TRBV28 TGTGCCAGCAGCCGGGACAGGGTTCAGCCCCAGCATTTT CASSRDRVQPQHF
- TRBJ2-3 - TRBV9 TGTGCCAGCAGCATCCATCCGGGACATACCACAGATACGCAGTATTTT CASSIHPGHTTDTQYF
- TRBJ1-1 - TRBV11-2 TGTGCCAGCAGCCAAGGACACTCGAACACTGAAGCTTTCTTT CASSQGHSNTEAFF